This entry is about one T cell receptor beta chain. Germline V gene lookup returns CDR1 MGHRA and CDR2 YSYEKL. CDR3 size: 12 residues. V was pared by 3 bases and J by 2 bases, with 4 bases between. This sample is drawn from a study of blood T cell repertoires in COVID-19. As for the study in general: The United States, Italy and Spain supplied acute and convalescent COVID-19 samples. T cells, B-cell-depleted T cells, or PBMCs provided the cDNA or gDNA that served as material.

Original methodology: For nucleated cells, counts were estimated from reference gene primer amplification. Sequenced by immunoSEQ multiplex PCR; TCRdb stores in-frame clones only, minus some. V and J calls and clone size are given by that table; D and trimming were obtained from the DNA. The data contain some 140,000 clones, about 79% of them singletons. The chain has TRBV4-1 and TRBJ1-1; D not certain. The source of this sequence is a woman older than 75 with acute or convalescent COVID-19. The sample consisted of peripheral blood. Here the CDR3 DNA reads TGCGCCAGCAGCCAGTCAAACACTGAAGCTTTCTTT. Its translation: CASSQSNTEAFF.